This T cell receptor beta chain was recovered during a study of control samples from healthy donors and cancer patients. Sequenced by immunoSEQ multiplex PCR; TCRdb stores in-frame clones only, minus some. The sample yields under 300,000 clones, approximately 80% seen once. V was trimmed by 3 bases and J by 3 bases, leaving 21 bases between them. Germline-derived CDR1 and CDR2 are SGHDT and YYEEEE. The CDR3 has 17 amino acids. The sequenced sample was PBMCs. The J gene is TRBJ1-1, the V gene TRBV5-6; D is possibly TRBD1 (5 bases). This receptor was taken from a woman in her fifties or sixties with lung cancer. CDR3 in DNA: TGTGCCAGCAGCTATCTGGCCGGCGGGGCTAAGGACACTGAAGCTTTCTTT. This codes for CASSYLAGGAKDTEAFF.